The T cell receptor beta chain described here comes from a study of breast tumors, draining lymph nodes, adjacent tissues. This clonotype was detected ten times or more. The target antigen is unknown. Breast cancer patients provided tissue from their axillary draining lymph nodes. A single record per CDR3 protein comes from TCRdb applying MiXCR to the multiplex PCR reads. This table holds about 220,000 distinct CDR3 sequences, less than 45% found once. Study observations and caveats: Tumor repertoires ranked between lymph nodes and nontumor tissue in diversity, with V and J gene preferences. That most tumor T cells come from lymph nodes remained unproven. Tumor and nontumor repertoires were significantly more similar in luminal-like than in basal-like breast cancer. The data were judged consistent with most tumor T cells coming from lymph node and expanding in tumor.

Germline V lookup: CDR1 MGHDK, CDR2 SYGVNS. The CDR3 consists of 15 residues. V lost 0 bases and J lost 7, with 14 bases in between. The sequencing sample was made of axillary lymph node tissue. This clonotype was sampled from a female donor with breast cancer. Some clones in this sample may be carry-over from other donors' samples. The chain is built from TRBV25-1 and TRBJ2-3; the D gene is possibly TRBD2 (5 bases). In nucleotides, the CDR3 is TGTGCCAGCAGTGAATATATTCGGGGAGCAAATACGCAGTATTTT. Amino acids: CASSEYIRGANTQYF. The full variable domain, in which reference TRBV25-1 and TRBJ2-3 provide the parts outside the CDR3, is EADIYQTPRYLVIGTGKKITLECSQTMGHDKMYWYQQDPGMELHLIHYSYGVNSTEKGDLSSESTVSRIRTEHFPLTLESARPSHTSQYLCASSEYIRGANTQYFGPGTRLTVL.